These T cell receptor beta chains were read from a single sample in a study of Graves' ophthalmopathy and Graves' hyperthyroidism. Each CDR3 protein gets one entry after TCRdb re-called the multiplex PCR reads with MiXCR. The table includes over a million distinct CDR3 sequences, about 40% detected once. The sequenced sample consisted of peripheral blood or thyroid tissue (not recorded which). The receptors originated from an adult man with Graves' hyperthyroidism. CDR3s include the opening cysteine and the closing phenylalanine or tryptophan. D genes are given only for firm matches. The listing skips clone size in some rows; elsewhere it reads once, few, many or a size class.

18,TRBJ2-5,TRBD2,TRBV12-3/TRBV12-4,-,CASSRTSGGLVGKETQYF,TGTGCCAGCAGCAGGACTAGCGGGGGGCTCGTGGGTAAAGAGACCCAGTACTTC
17,TRBJ2-2,-,TRBV7-3,many,CASSPYVGRGNTGELFF,TGTGCCAGCAGCCCTTACGTTGGGCGGGGGAACACCGGGGAGCTGTTTTTT
13,TRBJ1-1,TRBD1,TRBV3-1,few,CASSRLQGTEAFF,TGTGCCAGCAGCCGCCTACAGGGGACTGAAGCTTTCTTT
14,TRBJ1-1,-,TRBV5-1,many,CASSGGRLNTEAFF,TGCGCCAGCAGCGGGGGACGGTTGAACACTGAAGCTTTCTTT
14,TRBJ2-2,-,TRBV7-2,-,CAGSSARRTGELFF,TGTGCCGGCAGCTCGGCTCGGAGGACGGGGGAGCTGTTTTTT
13,TRBJ1-5,-,TRBV27,many,CASSLRPYQPQHF,TGTGCCAGCAGTTTGCGCCCCTATCAGCCCCAGCATTTT
14,TRBJ2-2,-,TRBV5-5,many,CASSSGPRDGELFF,TGTGCCAGCAGCTCGGGACCTCGCGACGGGGAGCTGTTTTTT
15,TRBJ1-2,TRBD1,TRBV10-2,many,CASRKGQGAPYGYTF,TGCGCCAGCAGGAAAGGACAGGGGGCGCCCTATGGCTACACCTTC
13,TRBJ1-1,TRBD1,TRBV29-1,-,CSVYTGGGPEAFF,TGCAGCGTCTATACAGGAGGGGGCCCTGAAGCTTTCTTT
14,TRBJ1-2,-,TRBV19,many,CASSSLTSRGGYTF,TGTGCCAGTAGTTCCCTGACTTCTCGTGGTGGCTACACCTTC
18,TRBJ2-5,-,TRBV7-8,many,CASSSYFGGDEQGGTQYF,TGTGCCAGCAGCTCATATTTTGGGGGGGACGAACAGGGAGGGACCCAGTACTTC
16,TRBJ1-2,TRBD1,TRBV4-3,many,CASSQDPTGDNHGYTF,TGCGCCAGCAGCCAAGATCCGACAGGGGACAACCATGGCTACACCTTC
14,TRBJ1-3,-,TRBV7-2,-,CASSTPTSGNTIYF,TGTGCCAGCAGCACCCCCACTTCTGGAAACACCATATATTTT
13,TRBJ1-2,TRBD1,TRBV5-1,few,CASSAGTALGYTF,TGCGCCAGCAGCGCAGGGACAGCCCTTGGCTACACCTTC
14,TRBJ2-7,TRBD1,TRBV29-1,once,CSLGGQGAGYEQYF,TGCAGCTTGGGTGGACAGGGGGCCGGCTACGAGCAGTACTTC
15,TRBJ2-5,-,TRBV29-1,-,CSVTAFAIGLETQYF,TGCAGCGTTACGGCCTTTGCGATCGGACTGGAGACCCAGTACTTC